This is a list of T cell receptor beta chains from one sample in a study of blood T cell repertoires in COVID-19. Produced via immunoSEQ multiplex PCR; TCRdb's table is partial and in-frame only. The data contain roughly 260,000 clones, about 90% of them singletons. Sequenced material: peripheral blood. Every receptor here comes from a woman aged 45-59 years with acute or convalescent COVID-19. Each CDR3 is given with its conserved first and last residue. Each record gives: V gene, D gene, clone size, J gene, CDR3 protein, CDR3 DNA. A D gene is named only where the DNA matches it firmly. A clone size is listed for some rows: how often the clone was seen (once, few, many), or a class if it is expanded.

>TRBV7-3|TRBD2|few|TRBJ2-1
CASSSLPLAGGPYEQFF
TGTGCCAGCAGCTCTCTACCACTAGCGGGAGGGCCATATGAGCAGTTCTTC
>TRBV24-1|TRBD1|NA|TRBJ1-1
CATSWGQMTFF
TGTGCCACCAGTTGGGGACAGATGACTTTCTTT
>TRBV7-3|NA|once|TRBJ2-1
CASSQLGVSLRGEQFF
TGTGCCAGCAGCCAACTAGGGGTTAGCTTAAGGGGGGAGCAGTTCTTC
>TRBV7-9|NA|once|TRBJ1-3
CASSVAGGGNTIYF
TGTGCCAGCAGCGTCGCCGGCGGGGGAAACACCATATATTTT
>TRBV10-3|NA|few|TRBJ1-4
CAIGGGGGEKLFF
TGTGCCATCGGCGGCGGAGGTGGGGAAAAACTGTTTTTT
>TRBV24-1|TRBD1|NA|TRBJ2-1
CATSDPGTGNEQFF
TGTGCCACCAGTGATCCCGGGACAGGGAATGAGCAGTTCTTC
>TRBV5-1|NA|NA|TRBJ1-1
CASSLSPGISNTEAFF
TGCGCCAGCAGCCTCTCCCCAGGGATTTCGAACACTGAAGCTTTCTTT
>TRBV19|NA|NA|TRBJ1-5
CASSLYHRAAQPQHF
TGTGCCAGTAGTCTCTATCACAGGGCAGCGCAGCCCCAGCATTTT
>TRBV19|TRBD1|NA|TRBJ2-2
CASSIENDSGTENTGELFF
TGTGCCAGTAGTATAGAGAATGATTCCGGGACAGAGAACACCGGGGAGCTGTTTTTT
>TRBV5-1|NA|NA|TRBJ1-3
CASSLAQGHTIYF
TGCGCCAGCAGCTTGGCACAGGGTCACACCATATATTTT
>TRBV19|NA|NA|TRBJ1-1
CASSILKGMNTEAFF
TGTGCCAGTAGTATATTAAAGGGGATGAACACTGAAGCTTTCTTT
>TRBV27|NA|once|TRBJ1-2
CASRDTGNYGYTF
TGTGCCAGCCGGGACACCGGGAACTATGGCTACACCTTC
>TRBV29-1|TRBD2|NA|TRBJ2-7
CSVEGAGVYEQYF
TGCAGCGTTGAAGGGGCGGGGGTTTACGAGCAGTACTTC
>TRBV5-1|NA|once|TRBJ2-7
CASSLAQTEDEQYF
TGCGCCAGCAGCTTGGCACAGACGGAGGACGAGCAGTACTTC
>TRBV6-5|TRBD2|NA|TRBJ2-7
CASSYVSGTYEQYF
TGTGCCAGCAGTTACGTTAGCGGGACCTACGAGCAGTACTTC
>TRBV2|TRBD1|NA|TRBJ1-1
CASNDRGPSTEAFF
TGTGCCAGCAACGACAGGGGACCGAGCACTGAAGCTTTCTTT
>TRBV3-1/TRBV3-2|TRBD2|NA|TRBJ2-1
CASSQWQREDNEQFF
TGTGCCAGCAGCCAATGGCAGCGGGAGGACAATGAGCAGTTCTTC
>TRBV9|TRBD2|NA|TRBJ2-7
CASSPRTSGSSYEQYF
TGTGCCAGCAGCCCAAGGACTAGCGGGAGCTCCTACGAGCAGTACTTC
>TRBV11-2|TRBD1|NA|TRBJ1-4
CASSFTRGTSKLFF
TGTGCCAGCAGCTTTACCAGGGGGACGAGCAAACTGTTTTTT
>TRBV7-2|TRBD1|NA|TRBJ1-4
CASSFRTGTNEKLFF
TGTGCCAGCAGCTTTAGGACAGGGACTAATGAAAAACTGTTTTTT
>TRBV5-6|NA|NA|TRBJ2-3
CASTPGRGLYSSTDTQYF
TGTGCCAGCACCCCGGGGCGGGGCCTCTACTCTAGCACAGATACGCAGTATTTT
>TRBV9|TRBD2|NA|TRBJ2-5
CASSVGLAGEETQYF
TGTGCCAGCAGCGTAGGACTAGCGGGAGAAGAGACCCAGTACTTC
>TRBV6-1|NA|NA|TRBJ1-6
CASSEVAGDTSPLHF
TGTGCCAGCAGTGAAGTGGCGGGGGATACGTCACCCCTCCACTTT
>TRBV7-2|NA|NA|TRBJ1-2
CASSPTGNTDYGYTF
TGTGCCAGCAGCCCCACAGGGAATACCGACTATGGCTACACCTTC
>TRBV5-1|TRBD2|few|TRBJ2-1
CASSTGLAGVSYNEQFF
TGCGCCAGCAGCACAGGACTAGCGGGGGTCTCCTACAATGAGCAGTTCTTC
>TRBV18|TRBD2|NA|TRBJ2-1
CASSPPGLAGGKRGEQFF
TGTGCCAGCTCACCCCCGGGGCTAGCGGGAGGAAAACGTGGTGAGCAGTTCTTC
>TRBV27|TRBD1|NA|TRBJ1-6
CASSSKGARWTPLHF
TGTGCCAGCAGTTCGAAGGGGGCTCGGTGGACACCCCTCCACTTT
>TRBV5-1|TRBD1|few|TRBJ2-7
CASSPGTGALHEQYF
TGCGCCAGCAGCCCAGGGACAGGGGCACTCCACGAGCAGTACTTC
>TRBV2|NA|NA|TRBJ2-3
CASSEGGGTDTQYF
TGTGCCAGCAGTGAGGGAGGAGGAACAGATACGCAGTATTTT
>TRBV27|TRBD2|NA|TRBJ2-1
CASIRVLAGVSYNEQFF
TGTGCCAGCATCCGGGTACTAGCGGGAGTCTCCTACAATGAGCAGTTCTTC
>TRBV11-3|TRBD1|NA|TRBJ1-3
CASSPGGQAGNTIYF
TGTGCCAGCAGCCCCGGGGGACAGGCTGGAAACACCATATATTTT
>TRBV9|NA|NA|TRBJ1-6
CASSEGGPLHF
TGTGCCAGCAGCGAGGGGGGGCCCCTCCACTTT
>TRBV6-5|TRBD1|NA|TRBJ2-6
CASGYRGAGANVLTF
TGTGCCAGCGGGTACAGGGGTGCTGGGGCCAACGTCCTGACTTTC